This T cell receptor (beta chain) stems from a study of shared clonotypes between healthy human individuals. Across the whole study: The plates for each donor numbered three CD4 naive, three CD4 memory, two CD8 naive and one CD8 memory.

The CDR3 consists of 16 residues. Looked up from germline, CDR1 is KGHSH and CDR2 is LQKENI. V was pared by 0 bases and J by 2 bases, with 5 bases of the junction left unmatched. In the original analysis: Junction-only sequences without quality scores were provided by ImmunoSEQ, so filtering was different. This table comes from immunoSEQ multiplex PCR, and its TCRdb copy is limited to in-frame clones, with some not included. That table gives V, J and clone size, and the DNA gave D and trimming. The sample holds roughly 2,300,000 clones; 85% to 95% are singletons and the top ten take around 0.38%. Concerning this clone: Its antigen is not identified.

Study-level results: Sampling involved blood alone; tissue repertoires likely differ.

The material sequenced was naive CD4+ T cells from PBMCs. Specified subset: CD45RA+ positively selected. The J gene is TRBJ2-7, the V gene TRBV18; 9 nucleotides agree with TRBD2. The clonotype originates from a man aged 18 to 35 in good health. Some clones in this sample may be carry-over from other donors' samples. The CDR3 region is CASSPPGLASTYEQYF. The DNA for the CDR3 is TGTGCCAGCTCACCACCCGGACTAGCGAGTACCTACGAGCAGTACTTC.